A selection of T cell receptor beta chains follows, all from one sample in a study of T-cell memory formation after mild COVID-19. From the 5' RACE reads, TCRdb called clonotypes with MiXCR, one entry per CDR3 protein. The data show 200,000 or so distinct CDR3 sequences, about 16% seen once. Sequenced material: PBMCs or a T cell subset sorted from them (not recorded which). The receptors stem from an adult woman who had mild COVID-19 (a few samples of this study predate the infection). Cell type and time point are not known. Both conserved end residues are part of each CDR3. The D gene is left open where the match is weak. Size is omitted from some rows. Given values are once, few, many or a class for expanded clones.

NA	few	TRBJ1-5	TRBV9	CASSSGVSQPQHF	TGTGCCAGCAGCTCAGGGGTTAGCCAGCCCCAGCATTTT
TRBD1	NA	TRBJ2-3	TRBV6-5	CASTRGQNTDTQYF	TGTGCCAGCACCAGGGGGCAGAACACAGATACGCAGTATTTT
TRBD1	NA	TRBJ1-1	TRBV12-3/TRBV12-4	CASSMRGRDREAFF	TGTGCCAGCAGCATGAGGGGGCGCGACCGTGAAGCTTTCTTT
NA	NA	TRBJ1-4	TRBV7-2	CASSLAGWGEKLFF	TGTGCCAGCAGCTTAGCGGGATGGGGTGAAAAACTGTTTTTT
NA	once	TRBJ2-7	TRBV3-1	CASSRDLAYEQYF	TGTGCCAGCAGCCGGGACTTAGCCTACGAGCAGTACTTC
NA	NA	TRBJ1-6	TRBV5-8	CASSLDGSYNSPLHF	TGTGCCAGCAGCTTGGATGGCTCCTATAATTCACCCCTCCACTTT
NA	NA	TRBJ1-4	TRBV7-7	CASRRQYRRTNEKLFF	TGTGCCAGCAGACGCCAATACAGGAGGACTAATGAAAAACTGTTTTTT
TRBD1	NA	TRBJ1-1	TRBV20-1	CKPGTDLEAFF	TGCAAACCCGGGACAGATCTTGAAGCTTTCTTT
NA	many	TRBJ2-7	TRBV5-5	CASSWGAGGPYEQYF	TGTGCCAGCAGCTGGGGGGCCGGTGGACCCTACGAGCAGTACTTC
NA	many	TRBJ1-1	TRBV7-9	CASSLDQVNTEAFF	TGTGCCAGCAGCTTAGACCAGGTGAACACTGAAGCTTTCTTT